This T cell receptor (beta chain) was sequenced during a study of shared clonotypes between healthy human individuals. Study summary: Three CD4 naive, three CD4 memory, two CD8 naive and one CD8 memory plate were used per donor. Notes on the study in general: Naive subsets generally had larger estimated richness than memory subsets.

A note on this clone: The antigen is unknown. Within the sample, other DNA sequences also encode this same CDR3.

Sequenced by immunoSEQ multiplex PCR; TCRdb stores in-frame clones only, minus some. The repertoire consists of around 2.1 million clones, with about 92% occurring once and the leading ten covering 1.5% to 2%. Naive CD8 cells lacked CD45RO and underwent positive selection for CCR7, leaving out terminally differentiated effector memory CD45RA+ cells. Those who donated were healthy HIV-negative adults, with no recent acute infections or vaccinations reported. The germline CDR1 and CDR2 sequences are MNHEY and SMNVEV (reference sequence). This CDR3 has 13 amino acids. Trimming pared 6 bases from V and 0 bases from J, leaving 9 bases between.

Sequenced: naive CD8+ T cells from PBMCs. The chain couples TRBV27 to TRBJ2-7; perhaps TRBD1 as D (6 bases). This clonotype originated in a man younger than 35 in good health. Some clones in this sample may be carry-over from other donors' samples. The chain's CDR3 is CASRDRGSYEQYF. For the CDR3, the DNA is TGTGCCAGCAGGGACAGAGGCTCCTACGAGCAGTACTTC.